This T cell receptor (beta chain) originates from a study of neurological immune-mediated disorders. General observations from the study: The absence of any CDR3 amino acid sequence shared by expanded clones across subjects suggests that repertoires were private in all groups.

The germline CDR1 and CDR2 sequences are SGHRS and YFSETQ. This CDR3 is 17 amino acids long. The V segment lost 3 bases and the J segment 6 bases; nucleotides outside the gene matches: 8. The sample holds many counts of this clonotype. Its specificity is not known. Synthesis of cDNA was carried out by template-switch 5'RACE. The reaction used 10-nucleotide random UMIs. One entry per CDR3 protein results from TCRdb running MiXCR on the 5' RACE reads. The table shows roughly 74,000 distinct CDR3 sequences, with around 5.5% occurring only once. This clonotype was obtained from a young man with multiple sclerosis. The rearrangement links TRBV5-1 to TRBJ2-3; TRBD2 matches at 15 bases. The source material was PBMCs. The CDR3 reads CASSSRTSGGAVDTQYF. CDR3 nucleotides: TGCGCCAGCAGCTCCCGGACTAGCGGGGGGGCCGTGGATACGCAGTATTTT.